Listed below are T cell receptor beta chains from one sample, sequenced in a study of CD8 T cells in Susac syndrome. TCRdb independently ran MiXCR on the immunoSEQ multiplex PCR reads; one entry per CDR3 protein. Among approximately 150,000 distinct CDR3 sequences listed, 75% to 90% were seen once. The sample consisted of CD8+ T cells from PBMCs. The receptor set was obtained from a human donor with multiple sclerosis. Both conserved end residues are part of each CDR3. D genes are given only for firm matches. The size field is filled for only some rows; it gives once, few, many or a size class.

v_gene,j_gene,d_gene,abundance,CDR3aa,CDR3nt
TRBV19,TRBJ1-5,NA,once,CASSISGAQPQHF,TGTGCCAGTAGTATTTCAGGGGCCCAGCCCCAGCATTTT
TRBV11-1,TRBJ1-6,NA,few,CASSPTAGNSPLHF,TGTGCCAGCAGCCCAACCGCAGGGAATTCACCCCTCCACTTT
TRBV5-1,TRBJ1-2,TRBD1,NA,CASSLGQGHEGYTF,TGCGCCAGCAGCCTCGGACAGGGTCATGAAGGCTACACCTTC
TRBV6-5,TRBJ1-5,NA,NA,CASGSPQPQHF,TGTGCCAGCGGGTCGCCTCAGCCCCAGCATTTT
TRBV4-3,TRBJ2-5,NA,once,CASSQAVRGSAAQYF,TGCGCCAGCAGCCAAGCAGTCCGGGGAAGCGCAGCCCAGTACTTC
TRBV11-2,TRBJ2-1,TRBD2,NA,CASSLAGGGYNEQFF,TGTGCCAGCAGCTTAGCGGGGGGAGGCTACAATGAGCAGTTCTTC
TRBV10-3,TRBJ1-3,NA,NA,CAIKTADSGNTIYF,TGTGCCATCAAGACGGCCGACTCTGGAAACACCATATATTTT
TRBV20-1,TRBJ2-3,TRBD2,NA,CSAVPTRAGVNTQYF,TGCAGTGCTGTCCCGACCAGAGCGGGGGTTAATACGCAGTATTTT
TRBV11-2,TRBJ1-2,NA,NA,CASSLEPYF,TGTGCCAGCAGCTTAGAGCCTTACTTC
TRBV2,TRBJ2-1,TRBD2,NA,CASSGTSGPYNEQFF,TGTGCCAGCAGCGGGACTAGCGGCCCCTACAATGAGCAGTTCTTC
TRBV5-4,TRBJ2-2,NA,once,CASSLDPGELFF,TGTGCCAGCAGCTTGGATCCCGGGGAGCTGTTTTTT
TRBV25-1,TRBJ2-7,NA,NA,CASSSLGGDYEQYF,TGTGCCAGCAGTTCACTAGGGGGGGACTACGAGCAGTACTTC
TRBV19,TRBJ1-6,NA,NA,CASSIPGEGTETLHF,TGTGCCAGTAGTATCCCCGGGGAAGGGACGGAGACCCTCCACTTT
TRBV20-1,TRBJ2-7,TRBD1,NA,CSAKNYSGGYEQYF,TGCAGTGCCAAAAATTACTCAGGGGGTTACGAGCAGTACTTC
TRBV29-1,TRBJ2-2,NA,NA,CSVEDGTTTGELFF,TGCAGCGTTGAAGACGGAACGACGACCGGGGAGCTGTTTTTT
TRBV28,TRBJ1-2,NA,NA,CASSFFPRRGAYGYTF,TGTGCCAGCAGTTTTTTTCCCCGTAGGGGCGCCTATGGCTACACCTTC
TRBV19,TRBJ1-1,NA,NA,CASSLGMGSFVEAFF,TGTGCCAGTAGTTTAGGTATGGGCAGCTTCGTTGAAGCTTTCTTT
TRBV14,TRBJ1-1,TRBD1,NA,CASSLRDRDLNTEAFF,TGTGCCAGCAGCCTCCGGGACAGGGATTTGAACACTGAAGCTTTCTTT
TRBV4-1,TRBJ1-1,TRBD1,few,CASSLFGTGGNTEAFF,TGCGCCAGCAGCCTCTTCGGGACAGGGGGAAACACTGAAGCTTTCTTT
TRBV13,TRBJ1-2,NA,NA,CASSLGQDRDGYTF,TGTGCCAGCAGCTTAGGACAGGACCGGGATGGCTACACCTTC